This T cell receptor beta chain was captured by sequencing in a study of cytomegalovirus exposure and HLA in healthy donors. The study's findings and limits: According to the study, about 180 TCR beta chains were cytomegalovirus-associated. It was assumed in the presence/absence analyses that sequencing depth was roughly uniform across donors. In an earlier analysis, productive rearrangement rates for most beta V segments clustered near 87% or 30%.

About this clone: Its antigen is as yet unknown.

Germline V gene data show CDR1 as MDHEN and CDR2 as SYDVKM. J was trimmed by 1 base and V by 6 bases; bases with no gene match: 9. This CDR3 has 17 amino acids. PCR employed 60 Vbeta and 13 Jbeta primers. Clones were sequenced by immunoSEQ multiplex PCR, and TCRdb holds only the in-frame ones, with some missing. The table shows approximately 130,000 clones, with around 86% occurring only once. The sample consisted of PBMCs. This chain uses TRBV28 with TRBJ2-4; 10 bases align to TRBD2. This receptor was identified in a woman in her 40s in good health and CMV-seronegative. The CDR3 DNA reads TGTGCCAGCAGCCCTATAACTAGCGGGAAGGCCAAAAACATTCAGTACTTC. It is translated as CASSPITSGKAKNIQYF.